Shown below are 10 T cell receptor beta chains from a single sample sequenced in a study of human T cells and chemical hapten exposure. The time point was: patch test 3, about 24 weeks after DPC sensitization. The sample's treatment: therapeutic diphenylcyclopropenone sensitization with weekly scalp DPC. Unfractionated whole blood yielded the extracted total RNA. MiXCR was run by TCRdb on the RACE reads, yielding one entry per CDR3 protein. The sample lists about 39,000 distinct CDR3 sequences; roughly 12% were seen once. The sample consisted of whole blood, taken in connection with sensitization to the hapten diphenylcyclopropenone (DPC). These receptor sequences come from a woman aged 40 to 50 with alopecia areata. Some clones in this sample may be carry-over from other donors' samples.

The chain links TRBV2 to TRBJ1-1; no reliable D call. The germline V and J ends were trimmed by 8 bases and 7 bases, with 11 bases remaining between them. The V gene's germline CDR1 is SNHLY and CDR2 FYNNEI. This CDR3 region has 11 residues. The CDR3: CASQRAVEAFF. The CDR3 nucleotides are TGTGCCAGCCAGAGGGCCGTTGAAGCTTTCTTT.

This clonotype has just a few counts. The V gene is TRBV4-1, the J gene TRBJ1-3, with TRBD1 as a possible D gene (6 bases). From germline, CDR1 is MGHRA and CDR2 YSYEKL. The CDR3 contains 15 residues. The V end lost 4 bases, the J end lost 2 bases, and 12 bases lay between the germline ends. The chain's CDR3 is CASSLGGQTGNTIYF. The CDR3 DNA sequence: TGCGCCAGCAGCCTTGGGGGACAAACTGGAAACACCATATATTTT.

Only a few counts were recorded for this clonotype. The J gene is TRBJ1-2, the V gene TRBV11-2, with no clear D. CDR1 is SGHAT, CDR2 FQNNGV, per germline. The CDR3 length is 14 residues. The germline V and J ends were trimmed by 1 base and 4 bases, with 10 bases remaining between them. CDR3 DNA sequence: TGTGCCAGCAGCTTAGGCGCCGACTCCTATGGCTACACCTTC. Translation: CASSLGADSYGYTF. The entire variable domain, with the rest obtained from reference TRBV11-2 and TRBJ1-2, is as follows: EAGVAQSPRYKIIEKRQSVAFWCNPISGHATLYWYQQILGQGPKLLIQFQNNGVVDDSQLPKDRFSAERLKGVDSTLKIQPAKLEDSAVYLCASSLGADSYGYTFGSGTRLTVV.

This clonotype was found a few times. The CDR3 here is CASSHTKNRQVGAFF. CDR3 coding DNA: TGCGCCAGCAGCCACACAAAGAATCGTCAAGTTGGGGCTTTCTTT. This chain joins TRBV4-3 and TRBJ1-1; D remains ambiguous. Between the trimmed V and J ends, which lost 3 bases and 11 bases, there was a span of 22 bases. Germline V gene lookup returns CDR1 LGHNA and CDR2 YSLEER. The CDR3 runs to 15 residues.

This clonotype was recorded many times. The V call is TRBV4-1, the J call TRBJ2-7, with TRBD2 matching 8 bases. This CDR3 comprises 18 residues. The germline gives CDR1 MGHRA, CDR2 YSYEKL. The trim removed 1 base at V and 2 bases at J, leaving 13 bases unmatched. As DNA, the CDR3 is TGCGCCAGCAGCCAAGCTCTACTAGCACCCGGGGGGGCCTACGAGCAGTACTTC. It is translated as CASSQALLAPGGAYEQYF.

This clonotype has a count of ten or more. This chain connects TRBV7-8 to TRBJ1-4; D is unresolved. Trimming left V 1 base short and J 6 bases short, with 3 bases between. The CDR3 contains 12 residues. Germline CDR1 is SGHVS and CDR2 is FQNEAQ. The CDR3 spells CASSLGDEKLFF. DNA of the CDR3: TGTGCCAGCAGCTTAGGGGATGAAAAACTGTTTTTT.

This clonotype was counted many times. V gene TRBV3-1 combines with J gene TRBJ2-3; 7 bases map to TRBD1. Trimming cost V 4 bases and J 3 bases; bases outside gene matches: 7. This CDR3 has 15 residues. CDR1 is LGHDT and CDR2 is YNNKEL in the germline V gene (reference sequence). The CDR3 DNA follows: TGTGCCAGCAGCCGGGTAGACAGGGTAACAGATACGCAGTATTTT. Protein product: CASSRVDRVTDTQYF.

With respect to this clonotype: A much larger clone differs from this one at a single base, so this may be a read error. The chain employs TRBV13 and TRBJ2-1; tentatively, D is TRBD2 (5 bases). The CDR3 runs to 13 residues. CDR1 and CDR2 (germline): PRHDT, FYEKMQ (reference sequence). The CDR3 bases are TGTGCCAGCAGCTTAGGTAGGAGGAATGAGCCGTTCTTC. Translating it yields CASSLGRRNEPFF.

This clonotype was found many times. The chain couples TRBV29-1 to TRBJ2-7; D not resolved. The V end was cut by 8 bases, the J end by 4 bases, with 6 bases between. This CDR3 spans 9 amino acids. CDR1 and CDR2 from the germline V gene are SQVTM and ANQGSEA. This chain's CDR3 is CSSYYEQYF. The DNA for the CDR3 is TGCAGCTCATATTACGAGCAGTACTTC.

The rearrangement joins TRBV5-1 to TRBJ1-2, with 9 nucleotides matching TRBD1. V shed 4 bases, J shed 6 bases, and the junction held 4 bases outside the gene matches. Germline V gene lookup returns CDR1 SGHRS and CDR2 YFSETQ. The CDR3 extends over 13 amino acids. The CDR3 spells CASSLGQGNGYTF. CDR3 nucleotide sequence: TGCGCCAGCAGCCTGGGACAGGGAAATGGCTACACCTTC. Supplemented by reference TRBV5-1 and TRBJ1-2, the full variable domain reads KAGVTQTPRYLIKTRGQQVTLSCSPISGHRSVSWYQQTPGQGLQFLFEYFSETQRNKGNFPGRFSGRQFSNSRSEMNVSTLELGDSALYLCASSLGQGNGYTFGSGTRLTVV.